The subject of this entry is one TCR beta chain. This sample is part of a study of early T cells in non-severe SARS-CoV-2 infection. TCRdb re-analysed the 5' RACE reads in MiXCR, keeping a single row per CDR3 protein. The sample lists about 62,000 distinct CDR3 sequences, 8.5% to 9.5% occurring once. CDR1 and CDR2 (germline): PRHDT, FYEKMQ (reference sequence). The CDR3 has 13 amino acids. The J segment lost 8 bases and the V segment lost 5 bases, leaving 8 bases of the junction unmatched. V gene TRBV13 combines with J gene TRBJ1-2; 7 positions agree with TRBD1. The clonotype was recovered from an adult who was a healthcare worker with PCR-confirmed SARS-CoV-2 infection or an uninfected control (not recorded which). The sequencing sample was made of whole blood. The CDR3: CASSHDRDGGYTF. The DNA of the CDR3 is TGTGCCAGCAGCCACGACAGGGATGGCGGCTACACCTTC.